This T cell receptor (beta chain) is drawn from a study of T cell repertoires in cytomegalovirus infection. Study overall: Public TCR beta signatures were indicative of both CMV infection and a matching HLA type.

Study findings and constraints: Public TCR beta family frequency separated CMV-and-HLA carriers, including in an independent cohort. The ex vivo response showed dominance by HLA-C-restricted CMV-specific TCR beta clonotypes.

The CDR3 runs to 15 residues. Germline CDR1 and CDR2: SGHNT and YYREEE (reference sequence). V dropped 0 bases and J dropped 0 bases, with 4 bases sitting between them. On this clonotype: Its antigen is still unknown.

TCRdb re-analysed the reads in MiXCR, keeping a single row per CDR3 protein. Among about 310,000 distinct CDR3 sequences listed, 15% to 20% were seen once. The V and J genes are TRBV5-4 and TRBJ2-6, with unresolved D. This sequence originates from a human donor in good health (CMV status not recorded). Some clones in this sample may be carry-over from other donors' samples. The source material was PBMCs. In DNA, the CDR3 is TGTGCCAGCAGCTTGGTGGGCTCTGGGGCCAACGTCCTGACTTTC. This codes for CASSLVGSGANVLTF.